Shown below are 30 T cell receptor beta chains from a single sample sequenced in a study of shared clonotypes between healthy human individuals. Profiling relied on immunoSEQ multiplex PCR, and the TCRdb table lists in-frame clones only, not all of them. The data contain about 690,000 clones, around 90% of them seen just once; the ten biggest clones take up roughly 36%. Input material: memory CD8+ T cells from PBMCs. As to subset: CD45RO+ cells pooled with CCR7-negative TemRA cells. All receptors derive from a man in his late teens or twenties in good health. Some clones in this sample may be carry-over from other donors' samples.

The J gene is TRBJ2-7, the V gene TRBV11-2, with TRBD2 matching 13 bases. V lost 4 bases to trimming and J lost 3 bases; unmatched junction nucleotides: 9. Per germline, CDR1 SGHAT and CDR2 FQNNGV. This CDR3 region has 17 residues. CDR3 in amino acids: CASSSHILAGGIYEQYF. The CDR3 DNA reads as TGTGCCAGCAGCTCCCATATACTAGCGGGAGGGATCTACGAGCAGTACTTC. Using reference TRBV11-2 and TRBJ2-7 for the parts outside the CDR3, the full variable domain is EAGVAQSPRYKIIEKRQSVAFWCNPISGHATLYWYQQILGQGPKLLIQFQNNGVVDDSQLPKDRFSAERLKGVDSTLKIQPAKLEDSAVYLCASSSHILAGGIYEQYFGPGTRLTVT.

The chain employs TRBV27 and TRBJ1-2, with D possibly TRBD1 on 5 matching bases. Per the germline V gene, CDR1 is MNHEY and CDR2 is SMNVEV (reference sequence). This CDR3 region has 13 residues. V lost 6 bases and J 4 bases, leaving 12 bases between the germline ends. CDR3 sequence reads: CASRGRGGYGYTF. CDR3 DNA sequence: TGTGCCAGCAGGGGTCGGGGGGGCTATGGCTACACCTTC.

The chain carries TRBV7-9 and TRBJ2-7; 10 bases line up with TRBD1. CDR1 is SEHNR, CDR2 FQNEAQ, per germline (reference sequence). CDR3 size: 12 residues. V shed 5 bases and J 9 bases; nucleotides not matched to a gene: 4. CDR3 region: CASSRTGGLQYF. CDR3 nucleotide sequence: TGTGCCAGCAGCAGGACAGGGGGATTGCAGTACTTC.

The table lists this clone with a few counts. The chain links TRBV7-9 to TRBJ1-3; D is unclear. Germline V gene lookup returns CDR1 SEHNR and CDR2 FQNEAQ (reference sequence). The CDR3 has 14 residues. V was shortened by 8 bases and J by 2 bases, with 13 bases between the two germline ends. The CDR3 spells CASGGQEAGNTIYF. DNA of the CDR3: TGTGCCAGCGGTGGGCAGGAGGCTGGAAACACCATATATTTT.

This chain uses TRBV7-9 with TRBJ1-5; D gene uncertain. The CDR3 runs 13 residues. CDR1 and CDR2 from the germline V gene are SEHNR and FQNEAQ (reference sequence). V shed 4 bases and J shed 2 bases, with 6 bases lying between them. The CDR3 sequence is CASSWRGNQPQHF. CDR3 DNA sequence: TGTGCCAGCAGCTGGCGGGGCAATCAGCCCCAGCATTTT.

This clone was seen once. CDR3 coding DNA: TGTGCCAGCAGCGAAAGGGGAGGAGACGGGGCTTTCTTT. Encoded protein: CASSERGGDGAFF. The genes are TRBV9 and TRBJ1-1; tentatively, D is TRBD1 (5 bases). Germline assignment: CDR1 SGDLS and CDR2 YYNGEE. The CDR3 runs 13 residues. Trimming shortened V by 3 bases and J by 11 bases, and 17 bases separated the two germline ends.

For this clone: This sample includes further DNA sequences coding for the same CDR3. This sequence joins TRBV7-8 and TRBJ1-5; D gene uncertain. V lost 5 bases and J 0 bases, leaving 2 bases between the germline ends. The CDR3 has 12 amino acids. The germline CDR1 and CDR2 sequences are SGHVS and FQNEAQ. CDR3 sequence: CASSDSNQPQHF. The CDR3 DNA sequence: TGTGCCAGCAGCGATAGCAATCAGCCCCAGCATTTT. Variable domain in full (rest from reference TRBV7-8 and TRBJ1-5): GAGVSQSPRYKVAKRGQDVALRCDPISGHVSLFWYQQALGQGPEFLTYFQNEAQLDKSGLPSDRFFAERPEGSVSTLKIQRTQQEDSAVYLCASSDSNQPQHFGDGTRLSIL.

The chain employs TRBV14 and TRBJ1-2, with D uncertain. The CDR3 runs to 12 residues. Germline V CDR1 and CDR2: SGHDN, FVKESK. V was clipped by 3 bases and J by 8 bases, with 10 bases between them. CDR3 in amino acids: CASSQGSGGYTF. As DNA, the CDR3 is TGTGCCAGCAGCCAGGGCAGCGGGGGCTACACCTTC.

The chain is built from TRBV10-2 and TRBJ2-1; TRBD2 matches 13 bases. Germline lookup yields CDR1 WSHSY and CDR2 SAAADI. This CDR3 comprises 16 residues. The trim removed 2 bases at V and 6 bases at J, leaving 4 bases unmatched. The CDR3 region is CASSEGLAGVPNEQFF. The CDR3 coding sequence is TGCGCCAGCAGTGAGGGACTAGCGGGAGTCCCCAATGAGCAGTTCTTC.

The chain joins TRBV28 to TRBJ1-3, with D perhaps TRBD1 (5 bases). This CDR3 is 17 amino acids long. The V end was cut by 3 bases, the J end by 4 bases, with 19 bases between. Germline lookup yields CDR1 MDHEN and CDR2 SYDVKM. Here the CDR3 reads CASSFPLLGLRGNTIYF. Written as DNA, the CDR3 is TGTGCCAGCAGTTTCCCCCTCCTGGGACTCAGGGGAAACACCATATATTTT.

The V and J genes are TRBV28 and TRBJ1-4; D ambiguous. The length of the CDR3 is 15 residues. Trimming removed 0 bases from V and 1 base from J, with 6 bases in between. Germline V gives CDR1 MDHEN, CDR2 SYDVKM. Here the CDR3 reads CASSLWAETNEKLFF. Here the CDR3 DNA reads TGTGCCAGCAGTTTATGGGCCGAAACTAATGAAAAACTGTTTTTT.

This clone appeared a few times. The genes are TRBV19 and TRBJ1-2; 7 bases line up with TRBD1. The CDR3 totals 13 residues. The germline gives CDR1 LNHDA, CDR2 SQIVND (reference sequence). Germline trimming cut 6 bases from V and 2 bases from J; bases unmatched to any gene: 3. CDR3 sequence (DNA): TGTGCCAGTAGACAGGGGCGGAACTATGGCTACACCTTC. Its translation: CASRQGRNYGYTF.

V usage is TRBV7-9 and J usage is TRBJ2-7; the match to TRBD1 covers 10 bases. V trimming: 1 base; J trimming: 7 bases; junction bases outside the gene matches: 7. CDR1 SEHNR and CDR2 FQNEAQ come from the germline V gene (reference sequence). The CDR3 extends over 15 amino acids. CDR3 DNA sequence: TGTGCCAGCAGCTTAGGACAGGGGGCGGTTTGGGAGCAGTACTTC. It is translated as CASSLGQGAVWEQYF.

This chain connects TRBV7-9 to TRBJ2-7; a weak D match, TRBD1 (6 bases). Trimming stripped 5 bases from V and 6 bases from J, with 11 bases between. CDR3 length: 12 amino acids. Germline V gives CDR1 SEHNR, CDR2 FQNEAQ (reference sequence). The CDR3 DNA sequence: TGTGCCAGCAGCACCGGGACATCCGAGCAGTACTTC. Translation: CASSTGTSEQYF.

V is TRBV6-5 and J is TRBJ1-4, with 8 positions matching TRBD1. CDR1 and CDR2 from the germline V gene are MNHEY and SVGAGI. V dropped 8 bases and J dropped 7; count of bases not matched to a gene: 12. The CDR3 has 15 amino acids. CDR3 loop: CASFPGGESSEKLFF. For the CDR3, the DNA is TGTGCCAGCTTTCCAGGGGGCGAGAGCAGTGAAAAACTGTTTTTT.

V is TRBV9 and J is TRBJ2-1; D not certain. V was clipped by 1 base and J by 7 bases, with 15 bases between them. CDR1 is SGDLS, CDR2 YYNGEE, per germline. The CDR3 runs to 15 residues. CDR3 in DNA: TGTGCCAGCAGCGTATGGGAAAGTATGGGGAATGAGCAGTTCTTC. Translated: CASSVWESMGNEQFF.

The rearrangement uses TRBV28 and TRBJ2-3; 8 bases map to TRBD1. In germline, CDR1 is MDHEN, CDR2 SYDVKM. Trimming cost V 2 bases and J 4 bases; bases outside gene matches: 23. The CDR3 is 21 amino acids. CDR3 residues: CASSLSGTGVSPARRADTQYF. CDR3 bases: TGTGCCAGCAGTTTAAGTGGGACAGGCGTCTCCCCGGCCAGACGCGCAGATACGCAGTATTTT.

The rearrangement uses TRBV11-3 and TRBJ2-1; D might be TRBD2 (7 bases). Germline CDR1 is SGHNT and CDR2 is YENEEA. Trimming left V 7 bases short and J 9 bases short, with 16 bases between. This CDR3 is built from 13 residues. CDR3 region: CASTLRGAGEQFF. CDR3 nucleotide sequence: TGTGCCAGCACCCTACGGGGGGCAGGTGAGCAGTTCTTC.

The chain is built from TRBV4-1 and TRBJ1-6; TRBD1 might be the D (5 bases). In germline, CDR1 is MGHRA, CDR2 YSYEKL. The CDR3 consists of 14 residues. Deletions cut 0 bases from V and 7 bases from J, with 7 bases between. CDR3 nucleotides: TGCGCCAGCAGCCAAGACCCAGGGAATTCACCCCTCCACTTT. Translation gives CASSQDPGNSPLHF.

The chain has TRBV13 and TRBJ1-1; D ambiguous. This CDR3 has 12 residues. The germline V gene encodes CDR1 PRHDT and CDR2 FYEKMQ (reference sequence). Trimming stripped 4 bases from V and 1 base from J, with 4 bases between. CDR3 sequence (DNA): TGTGCCAGCAGCTCCACGAACACTGAAGCTTTCTTT. It translates to CASSSTNTEAFF.

The rearrangement links TRBV28 to TRBJ2-1, with 12 nucleotides matching TRBD2. J gave up 0 bases and V 4 bases, and 4 bases lay outside the gene matches. The CDR3 totals 17 residues. Germline assignment: CDR1 MDHEN and CDR2 SYDVKM. The CDR3: CASSWGTSGFSYNEQFF. DNA of the CDR3: TGTGCCAGCAGTTGGGGGACTAGCGGGTTCTCCTACAATGAGCAGTTCTTC.

This chain connects TRBV9 to TRBJ2-7; 13 nucleotides match TRBD2. The V gene's germline CDR1 is SGDLS and CDR2 YYNGEE. The CDR3 is made up of 15 amino acids. Trimming at V came to 6 bases and at J to 6 bases, leaving 9 bases not matched to a gene. CDR3 nucleotides: TGTGCCAGCAACCAAGGACTAGCGGGAGATTCCGAGCAGTACTTC. The encoded protein is CASNQGLAGDSEQYF.

This sequence joins TRBV7-2 and TRBJ2-3, with 11 bases matching TRBD2. Per germline, CDR1 SGHTA and CDR2 FQGNSA. J was trimmed by 5 bases and V by 5 bases; bases with no gene match: 9. The CDR3 has 16 amino acids. This CDR3 reads CASSRQLAGAEDTQYF. The CDR3 DNA reads as TGTGCCAGCAGCCGACAACTAGCGGGAGCTGAAGATACGCAGTATTTT.

The CDR3 here is CASSQDWSWGADNEQFF. In DNA form, the CDR3 reads TGCGCCAGCAGCCAAGATTGGTCTTGGGGGGCCGACAATGAGCAGTTCTTC. The V call is TRBV4-1, the J call TRBJ2-1; tentatively, D is TRBD1 or TRBD2 (6 bases each). Trimming took 0 bases from V and 5 from J, leaving 17 bases between them. CDR1 and CDR2 from the germline V gene are MGHRA and YSYEKL. This CDR3 is built from 17 residues.

The V gene is TRBV5-1, the J gene TRBJ2-7; possibly TRBD2 for D (5 bases). CDR1 is SGHRS and CDR2 is YFSETQ in the germline V gene. Trimming took off 1 base at V and 7 bases at J, with 9 bases between the two ends. The CDR3 extends over 12 amino acids. The CDR3 DNA sequence: TGCGCCAGCAGCTTGCCAAGGGAGGAGCAGTACTTC. This sequence encodes CASSLPREEQYF.

The chain combines TRBV7-9 with TRBJ2-5, with D perhaps matching TRBD1 (5 bases). The J call may be mistaken, given a closer DNA end match to TRBJ2-7. CDR1 is SEHNR, CDR2 FQNEAQ, per germline (reference sequence). The CDR3 runs to 15 residues. The CDR3 sequence is CASTLPDRGSYEQYF. The CDR3 coding sequence is TGTGCCAGCACGCTTCCCGACAGAGGCTCCTACGAGCAGTACTTC.

The chain is built from TRBV13 and TRBJ1-2; 10 bases are a match to TRBD1. V shed 6 bases and J 4 bases; nucleotides not matched to a gene: 5. The CDR3 has 14 residues. In germline, CDR1 is PRHDT, CDR2 FYEKMQ (reference sequence). CDR3 in DNA: TGTGCCAGCAGTCCGGACAGGGGGGCCTATGGCTACACCTTC. It translates to CASSPDRGAYGYTF.

The rearrangement links TRBV11-2 to TRBJ2-7; 9 bases agree with TRBD2. Germline V gives CDR1 SGHAT, CDR2 FQNNGV. The CDR3 contains 15 residues. Trimming removed 1 base from V and 1 base from J; junction bases left unmatched: 2. The CDR3 bases are TGTGCCAGCAGCTTAGTGCTAGCGGGGTCCTACGAGCAGTACTTC. This encodes CASSLVLAGSYEQYF.

The chain recombines TRBV9 with TRBJ1-2; 10 positions match TRBD1. Germline V gene sequence: CDR1 SGDLS, CDR2 YYNGEE. The CDR3 extends over 16 amino acids. Trimming took 0 bases from V and 6 from J; bases not matched to a gene: 8. The CDR3 sequence is CASSVEKGQGVNGYTF. CDR3 nucleotides: TGTGCCAGCAGCGTAGAGAAAGGACAGGGGGTGAATGGCTACACCTTC.

CDR3 in DNA: TGTGCCAGCAGTTTGGACAGGGGAAGAGACGAGCAGTACTTC. This sequence encodes CASSLDRGRDEQYF. The chain carries TRBV6-6 and TRBJ2-7; TRBD1 matches 9 bases. CDR1 is MNHNY and CDR2 is SVGAGI in the germline V gene (reference sequence). The CDR3 sequence is 14 residues long. V lost 4 bases to trimming and J lost 5 bases; unmatched junction nucleotides: 6.